This record looks at one TCR beta chain sequence and its context. This specimen belongs to a study of T cell changes during pregnancy in multiple sclerosis. Sequenced by immunoSEQ multiplex PCR; TCRdb stores in-frame clones only, minus some. Of 50,000 or so clones detected, about 90% appear once; the ten largest clones hold nearly 0.5%. The TCR originated in a female donor in good health, enrolled as a control in a pregnancy study. This material consisted of CD4+ T cells from peripheral blood mononuclear cells, taken after pregnancy.

In DNA form, the CDR3 reads TGTGCCAGCAGCCCCCAGGGCCCAACCACCGCTTTCTTT. Amino acid sequence: CASSPQGPTTAFF. The V gene is TRBV7-9, the J gene TRBJ1-1; D is perhaps TRBD1 (5 bases). Germline CDR1 and CDR2: SEHNR and FQNEAQ (reference sequence). The V end lost 5 bases, the J end lost 11 bases, and 18 bases lay between the germline ends. CDR3 length: 13 residues.